The rows below give T cell receptor beta chains drawn from one sample of a study of shared clonotypes between healthy human individuals. TCRdb keeps only in-frame clones here, not all; method: immunoSEQ multiplex PCR. Of 2 million to 2.5 million clones in the sample, roughly 92% were seen once. The sample consisted of naive CD4+ T cells from PBMCs. The receptors shown here come from a man younger than 35 in good health. Some clones in this sample may be carry-over from other donors' samples. CDR3s include the opening cysteine and the closing phenylalanine or tryptophan. The D gene is left open where the match is weak. Not all rows give a size; the values are once, few, many and, for expanded clones, a class.

NA	NA	TRBV5-1	14	TRBJ2-1	TGCGCCAGCAGCTTTGGGGACGCTAACAATGAGCAGTTCTTC	CASSFGDANNEQFF
NA	NA	TRBV2	12	TRBJ2-7	TGTGCCAGCAGGAGTTACACTTCCGAGCAGTACTTC	CASRSYTSEQYF
NA	NA	TRBV19	17	TRBJ1-3	TGTGCCAGTAGCCGTGGGGCCATCCTCGACTCTGGAAACACCATATATTTT	CASSRGAILDSGNTIYF
TRBD1	NA	TRBV7-6	15	TRBJ1-2	TGTGCCAGCAGCTTATTCGGGACAGGGAACTATGGCTACACCTTC	CASSLFGTGNYGYTF
TRBD1	NA	TRBV7-2	16	TRBJ2-5	TGTGCCAGCAGCTTGCAGTCCGGGACAGGGGAAGAGACCCAGTACTTC	CASSLQSGTGEETQYF
NA	NA	TRBV6-1	14	TRBJ1-2	TGTGCCAGCAGTGAAACGCAGTACAGATATGGCTACACCTTC	CASSETQYRYGYTF
NA	NA	TRBV20-1	11	TRBJ1-2	TGCAGTGCTAGAGTGAATTATGGCTACACCTTC	CSARVNYGYTF
NA	once	TRBV5-6	15	TRBJ2-5	TGTGCCAGCAGCTCGACCCAACAGGGAAGGGAGACCCAGTACTTC	CASSSTQQGRETQYF
TRBD2	once	TRBV2	14	TRBJ2-1	TGTGCCAGCAGACCGGGACTACAATACAATGAGCAGTTCTTC	CASRPGLQYNEQFF
TRBD2	NA	TRBV7-3	14	TRBJ2-1	TGTGCCAGCAGCCCCGGACTAGCCTACAATGAGCAGTTCTTC	CASSPGLAYNEQFF
TRBD2	NA	TRBV18	15	TRBJ2-1	TGTGCCAGCTCTCAAGCGGGAGGGCGCTACAATGAGCAGTTCTTC	CASSQAGGRYNEQFF
NA	NA	TRBV7-3	15	TRBJ2-3	TGTGCCAGCAGCTTTACCGCGGGACTCACAGATACGCAGTATTTT	CASSFTAGLTDTQYF
TRBD1	NA	TRBV5-1	18	TRBJ2-5	TGCGCCAGCAGCTTGTCGCTGACAGGGGGCGTTGAGCAAGAGACCCAGTACTTC	CASSLSLTGGVEQETQYF
TRBD1	NA	TRBV7-8	16	TRBJ2-1	TGTGCCAGCAGCTTAGTCGACAGGGGTTCCTACAATGAGCAGTTCTTC	CASSLVDRGSYNEQFF
NA	NA	TRBV20-1	11	TRBJ2-7	TGCAGTGCTAGAGATCTGGCTACCTCAACCTTC	CSARDLATSTF
NA	NA	TRBV5-8	16	TRBJ2-7	TGTGCCAGCAGCCCGCAGGGGCGGGTAATAACCTACGAGCAGTACTTC	CASSPQGRVITYEQYF
NA	NA	TRBV5-1	13	TRBJ2-3	TGCGCCAGCAGCTCGAAGGCGGTAGATACGCAGTATTTT	CASSSKAVDTQYF
TRBD2	NA	TRBV5-1	16	TRBJ2-3	TGCGCCAGCAGCCAGCGGACTAGCGGGAGCACAGATACGCAGTATTTT	CASSQRTSGSTDTQYF
NA	NA	TRBV4-1	14	TRBJ2-7	TGCGCCAGCAGCCAAGAGGATGGGGCCCCCGCCCAGTACTTC	CASSQEDGAPAQYF
NA	NA	TRBV27	15	TRBJ2-1	TGTGCCAGCAGTTTTATGGGCCAAGGTCGCAATGAGCAGTTCTTC	CASSFMGQGRNEQFF
TRBD2	NA	TRBV30	14	TRBJ2-5	TGTGCCTGGAGTGTAGGGACTATACAAGAGACCCAGTACTTC	CAWSVGTIQETQYF
NA	NA	TRBV6-1	10	TRBJ2-1	TGTGCCAGCAGTGATCGCCCCCCCTTCTTC	CASSDRPPFF
NA	NA	TRBV28	14	TRBJ1-2	TGTGCCAGCAGGACCCAAGGGGCCCCCTATGGCTACACCTTC	CASRTQGAPYGYTF
NA	NA	TRBV6-6	16	TRBJ2-7	TGTGCCAGCAGATCCAACCCCCGACAGTCTCCAAACGAGCAGTACTTC	CASRSNPRQSPNEQYF
NA	NA	TRBV7-9	15	TRBJ1-1	TGTGCCAGCAGCTTCACCATCTGGACGAACACTGAAGCTTTCTTT	CASSFTIWTNTEAFF
NA	NA	TRBV5-1	14	TRBJ1-1	TGCGCCAGCAGCTCAACAGGCTGGAACACTGAAGCTTTCTTT	CASSSTGWNTEAFF
NA	NA	TRBV10-1	13	TRBJ2-1	TGCGCCAGCAGTGTTCGGAGGACCAATGAGCAGTTCTTC	CASSVRRTNEQFF
TRBD1	NA	TRBV5-1	15	TRBJ2-1	TGCGCCAGCAGCTTGGGGGACAGCCGGGCTGATGAGCAGTTCTTC	CASSLGDSRADEQFF
NA	NA	TRBV27	21	TRBJ1-2	TGTGCCAGCAGTTTAAGGAACGTAGTGGGGACCGGAATGGAATGGGGCTATGGCTACACCTTC	CASSLRNVVGTGMEWGYGYTF
TRBD2	NA	TRBV7-3	16	TRBJ2-7	TGTGCCAGCAGCTTAACCGGGGCGGGAGGGCCGTACGAGCAGTACTTC	CASSLTGAGGPYEQYF
TRBD2	NA	TRBV9	21	TRBJ2-5	TGTGCCAGCAGCGTCAAAGGACTAGCGGGAGACTTTATAACGACCCAAGAGACCCAGTACTTC	CASSVKGLAGDFITTQETQYF
NA	NA	TRBV5-1	15	TRBJ2-3	TGCGCCAGCAGCACTCAGACCGACTGGCAGGATACGCAGTATTTT	CASSTQTDWQDTQYF
NA	once	TRBV27	13	TRBJ1-3	TGTGCCAGCAGGCCAGACACTGGAAACACCATATATTTT	CASRPDTGNTIYF
TRBD1	once	TRBV6-5	15	TRBJ1-2	TGTGCCAGCAGTCCCCGACAGGGTATATTCTATGGCTACACCTTC	CASSPRQGIFYGYTF
TRBD2	NA	TRBV5-4	15	TRBJ2-2	TGTGCCAGCAGCGGACTAGCGGGAAGGGCCGGGGAGCTGTTTTTT	CASSGLAGRAGELFF
NA	NA	TRBV10-3	12	TRBJ2-5	TGTGCCATCGGGAGCCGGCCAGAGACCCAGTACTTC	CAIGSRPETQYF
NA	NA	TRBV30	15	TRBJ1-1	TGTGCCTGGAGTGGCCCCGGTCGGATCCGGACTGAAGCTTTCTTT	CAWSGPGRIRTEAFF
NA	NA	TRBV2	15	TRBJ2-5	TGTGCCAGCAGTGTCAGGTTGAGCGGCCAAGAGACCCAGTACTTC	CASSVRLSGQETQYF
NA	NA	TRBV7-9	18	TRBJ2-7	TGTGCCAGCAGCCCGAATGTTGGGATTAGCCGTAACACCTACGAGCAGTACTTC	CASSPNVGISRNTYEQYF
NA	NA	TRBV29-1	14	TRBJ1-2	TGCAGCGTGGGGGCCCTAACTGGTGACTATGGCTACACCTTC	CSVGALTGDYGYTF
NA	NA	TRBV15	15	TRBJ2-2	TGTGCCACCAGCAGAGGACTAAGCGGGACCGGGGAGCTGTTTTTT	CATSRGLSGTGELFF
NA	NA	TRBV19	14	TRBJ2-5	TGTGCCAGTAGTATAGGTGTGGGGGAAGAGACCCAGTACTTC	CASSIGVGEETQYF
TRBD2	NA	TRBV9	16	TRBJ2-2	TGTGCCAGCAGCGTAGAGGTAGCGGGGGGGACCGGGGAGCTGTTTTTT	CASSVEVAGGTGELFF
NA	NA	TRBV5-1	15	TRBJ2-3	TGCGCCAGCAGCCCGGGACTGGGGCGCACAGATACGCAGTATTTT	CASSPGLGRTDTQYF
NA	NA	TRBV27	13	TRBJ2-3	TGTGCCAGCAGTTTTTTCGTTTGGGATACGCAGTATTTT	CASSFFVWDTQYF
TRBD1	NA	TRBV7-9	16	TRBJ1-2	TGTGCCAGCAGCTTAAGGTTGGACGGACAGGGGGGCGGCTACACCTTC	CASSLRLDGQGGGYTF
NA	NA	TRBV9	15	TRBJ2-3	TGTGCCAGCGGAGGGCGACAGGGTTGGACAGATACGCAGTATTTT	CASGGRQGWTDTQYF
NA	once	TRBV5-1	15	TRBJ1-3	TGCGCCAGCAGCTTGGGACCTAAGGCTGGAAACACCATATATTTT	CASSLGPKAGNTIYF
NA	NA	TRBV7-3	15	TRBJ1-5	TGTGCCAGCAGCCCGCAGGGGTTGGACAATCAGCCCCAGCATTTT	CASSPQGLDNQPQHF